The source of this TCR beta chain is a study of cytotoxic CD8 clonotypes in ibrutinib-treated CLL. Across the whole study: Researchers reported approximately twelve relapsed/refractory and fewer than 16 treatment-naive patients, 17 of them IGHV unmutated. Study-level points and caveats: Samples from sustained-remission and progressing patients were taken at different times.

Assay used: immunoSEQ multiplex PCR; TCRdb lists only in-frame clones, some missing. The top ten hold 15% of the sample, which has more than 200,000 clones, 70% seen once. This CDR3 has 14 amino acids. The ends were cut back, 6 bases at V and 0 bases at J, with 14 bases in the middle. Per germline, CDR1 SQVTM and CDR2 ANQGSEA. With regard to this clone: Its antigen is undetermined.

The rearrangement joins TRBV29-1 to TRBJ1-1; D is unclear. The sequences come from PBMCs, collected after 24 months of ibrutinib treatment. This clonotype was obtained from a human donor with chronic lymphocytic leukemia. CDR3 nucleotides: TGCAGCGTCGTGAGGCTCCCCATGAACACTGAAGCTTTCTTT. Protein: CSVVRLPMNTEAFF.